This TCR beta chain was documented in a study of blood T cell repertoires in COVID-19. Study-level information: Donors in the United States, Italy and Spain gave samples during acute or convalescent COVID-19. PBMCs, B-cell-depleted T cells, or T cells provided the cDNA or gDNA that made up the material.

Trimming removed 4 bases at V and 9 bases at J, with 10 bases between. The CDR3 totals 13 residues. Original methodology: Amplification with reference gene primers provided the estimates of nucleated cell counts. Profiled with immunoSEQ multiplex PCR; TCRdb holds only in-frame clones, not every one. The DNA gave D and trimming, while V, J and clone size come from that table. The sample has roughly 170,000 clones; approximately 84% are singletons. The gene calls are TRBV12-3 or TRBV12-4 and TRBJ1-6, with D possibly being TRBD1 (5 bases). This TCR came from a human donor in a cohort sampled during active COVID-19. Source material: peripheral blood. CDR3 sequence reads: CASSWTSGSPLHF. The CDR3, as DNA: TGTGCCAGCAGTTGGACATCCGGTTCACCCCTCCACTTT.